This T cell receptor (beta chain) was documented in a study of siplizumab effects on memory and regulatory T cells. This CDR3 region has 15 residues. Germline CDR1 is MNHEY and CDR2 is SVGAGI. Trimming cost V 7 bases and J 0 bases, with 13 bases left between them. The assay covered about 10^5 TCR templates per sample. Profiled with immunoSEQ multiplex PCR; TCRdb holds only in-frame clones, not every one. The data contain about 27,000 clones, about 79% of them singletons. The receptor comes from a human donor in good health. The chain couples TRBV6-5 to TRBJ1-3; D is possibly TRBD1 (5 bases). Sequencing was performed on memory CD4+ T cells sorted from blood. As DNA, the CDR3 is TGTGCCAGCATATCGGACACCTACTCTGGAAACACCATATATTTT. Protein product: CASISDTYSGNTIYF.